The next 26 T cell receptor beta chains were all read from a single sample in a study of cytomegalovirus exposure and HLA in healthy donors. The table came from immunoSEQ multiplex PCR; TCRdb's copy has only in-frame clones and leaves some out. Of about 330,000 clones in the sample, 86% were seen once. Source material: PBMCs. These receptor sequences come from a woman younger than 30 in good health and CMV-seronegative.

As for this clone: The junction departs from the called germline gene at one end, perhaps through a read error. J is TRBJ2-1 and V is TRBV2; D remains unclear. This CDR3 contains 10 residues. The germline V gene has CDR1 SNHLY and CDR2 FYNNEI. In nucleotides, the CDR3 is TGTGCCAGCAGTGAAGTCGAGCCGTTCTTC. This codes for CASSEVEPFF.

The V call is TRBV4-3, the J call TRBJ2-7; no clear D. CDR3 length: 17 amino acids. Trimming took 0 bases from V and 1 from J, leaving 16 bases between them. Germline V gene sequence: CDR1 LGHNA, CDR2 YSLEER. CDR3 DNA: TGCGCCAGCAGCCAAGATCGTCTAAAGCACAGATCCTACGAGCAGTACTTC. Protein: CASSQDRLKHRSYEQYF.

This clone was detected only once. The chain links TRBV29-1 to TRBJ2-1, with D tentatively TRBD2 (5 bases). The CDR3 runs to 12 residues. The V gene's germline CDR1 is SQVTM and CDR2 ANQGSEA. V shed 3 bases and J shed 8 bases, with 11 bases lying between them. CDR3 sequence: CSVELAGDEQFF. CDR3 in DNA: TGCAGCGTTGAGCTAGCTGGGGATGAGCAGTTCTTC.

This rearrangement joins TRBV10-3 to TRBJ2-2; D is perhaps TRBD1 (5 bases). The CDR3 has 14 amino acids. Trimming removed 8 bases from V and 6 bases from J, with 16 bases in between. Germline V gene sequence: CDR1 ENHRY, CDR2 SYGVKD. CDR3 sequence: CAIRLGQGAGELFF. DNA of the CDR3: TGTGCCATCCGGCTTGGGCAGGGCGCCGGGGAGCTGTTTTTT.

The chain joins TRBV7-9 to TRBJ2-7; TRBD1 matches 8 bases. The trim removed 5 bases at V and 8 bases at J, leaving 17 bases unmatched. CDR3 size: 16 residues. CDR1 and CDR2 (germline): SEHNR, FQNEAQ (reference sequence). The CDR3, as DNA: TGTGCCAGCAGCGCCCAGATCGGACAGGGTCCTACGAAGCAGTACTTC. Its protein is CASSAQIGQGPTKQYF.

There are a few counts of this clone. The V call is TRBV2, the J call TRBJ1-5; D might be TRBD1 (5 bases). The CDR3 totals 14 residues. The ends were cut back, 6 bases at V and 5 bases at J, with 14 bases in the middle. From germline, CDR1 is SNHLY and CDR2 FYNNEI. This CDR3 is CASRAISGDQPQHF. The CDR3 DNA follows: TGTGCCAGCAGAGCAATATCGGGGGATCAGCCCCAGCATTTT.

The chain couples TRBV9 to TRBJ2-1; tentative D call: TRBD2 (6 bases). CDR3 length: 15 amino acids. With 0 bases removed from V and 4 bases from J, the gap between germline ends came to 11 bases. CDR1 is SGDLS, CDR2 YYNGEE, per germline. The CDR3 DNA sequence: TGTGCCAGCAGCGTAGAGTTTAGCGGATACAATGAGCAGTTCTTC. Protein: CASSVEFSGYNEQFF.

This clone was detected only a few times. The chain has TRBV28 and TRBJ1-5; 8 bases are shared with TRBD1. Germline V lookup: CDR1 MDHEN, CDR2 SYDVKM. CDR3 length: 16 residues. The trim removed 5 bases at V and 2 bases at J, leaving 8 bases unmatched. CDR3 nucleotide sequence: TGTGCCAGCAGTAGTCCAGGGGGCGAAGGCAATCAGCCCCAGCATTTT. Translation gives CASSSPGGEGNQPQHF.

The table lists this clone with a few counts. V and J are TRBV28 and TRBJ1-1, with D unclear. Germline CDR1 and CDR2: MDHEN and SYDVKM. This CDR3 region has 14 residues. V lost 5 bases and J lost 1, with 11 bases in between. The CDR3 protein is CASSLAAGNTEAFF. The CDR3 nucleotides read TGTGCCAGCAGTCTGGCGGCCGGGAACACTGAAGCTTTCTTT.

The chain has TRBV4-3 and TRBJ2-1; D call uncertain. V was pared by 0 bases and J by 0 bases, with 6 bases between. The CDR3 contains 15 residues. CDR1 and CDR2 (germline): LGHNA, YSLEER. The CDR3 sequence is CASSQEGSSYNEQFF. For the CDR3, the DNA is TGCGCCAGCAGCCAAGAGGGCAGCTCCTACAATGAGCAGTTCTTC.

This chain uses TRBV10-3 with TRBJ2-3; 9 bases are a match to TRBD2. CDR3 length equals 15 residues. The trim removed 2 bases at V and 7 bases at J, leaving 7 bases unmatched. Germline assignment: CDR1 ENHRY and CDR2 SYGVKD. The CDR3 sequence: CAISESSGRINTQYF. In DNA, the CDR3 is TGTGCCATCAGTGAGAGTAGCGGGAGAATAAATACGCAGTATTTT.

The chain has TRBV2 and TRBJ2-1; 10 nucleotides agree with TRBD1. From germline, CDR1 is SNHLY and CDR2 FYNNEI. Losses at the gene ends were 2 bases for V and 7 bases for J; bases not matched to a gene: 5. CDR3 size: 15 residues. The CDR3 region has the DNA TGTGCCAGCAGTGAACAGGGGACAGGGGAAAATGAGCAGTTCTTC. This gives the protein CASSEQGTGENEQFF.

V is TRBV25-1 and J is TRBJ2-1; 9 positions agree with TRBD2. V lost 8 bases, J lost 1 base, and 6 bases stayed unmatched. This CDR3 has 15 amino acids. CDR1 and CDR2 (germline): MGHDK, SYGVNS. DNA of the CDR3: TGTGCCAGCGGAGAAGCGGGAGGTTCCTACAATGAGCAGTTCTTC. This codes for CASGEAGGSYNEQFF.

The chain combines TRBV6-1 with TRBJ1-5; 8 bases align to TRBD1. The CDR3 spans 17 residues. CDR1 is MNHNS, CDR2 SASEGT, per germline. Losses at the gene ends were 4 bases for V and 2 bases for J; bases not matched to a gene: 10. The CDR3 bases are TGTGCCAGCAGTGTGCCCAGGGGGCTGGAGGGCAATCAGCCCCAGCATTTT. Protein product: CASSVPRGLEGNQPQHF.

The chain carries TRBV19 and TRBJ1-2, with D maybe TRBD1 (5 bases). This CDR3 region has 14 residues. V lost 4 bases to trimming and J lost 2 bases, with 11 bases between them. Germline CDR1 and CDR2: LNHDA and SQIVND (reference sequence). The CDR3 region has the DNA TGTGCCAGTAGTACCAGGGCAGGGAACTATGGCTACACCTTC. Translation: CASSTRAGNYGYTF.

CDR3 sequence reads: CASGPQGQETQYF. CDR3 nucleotide sequence: TGTGCCAGTGGACCACAGGGGCAAGAGACCCAGTACTTC. This chain uses TRBV19 with TRBJ2-5; 7 nucleotides line up with TRBD1. Germline V gives CDR1 LNHDA, CDR2 SQIVND (reference sequence). Losses at the gene ends were 8 bases for V and 2 bases for J; bases not matched to a gene: 5. This CDR3 spans 13 amino acids.

This sequence joins TRBV5-1 and TRBJ2-5, with 12 bases aligning to TRBD2. Germline CDR1 and CDR2: SGHRS and YFSETQ. This CDR3 spans 16 amino acids. V dropped 4 bases and J dropped 0; count of bases not matched to a gene: 4. DNA for the CDR3: TGCGCCAGCAGCCAGACTAGCGGGAGCTACCAAGAGACCCAGTACTTC. Protein: CASSQTSGSYQETQYF.

V is TRBV6-5 and J is TRBJ2-7; 8 positions agree with TRBD1. Per germline, CDR1 MNHEY and CDR2 SVGAGI. V dropped 0 bases and J dropped 4; count of bases not matched to a gene: 8. The CDR3 is 16 residues long. The CDR3 DNA reads TGTGCCAGCAGTTACTCGGCGGCAGGGGGCAAGTACGAGCAGTACTTC. Translation gives CASSYSAAGGKYEQYF.

In nucleotides, the CDR3 is TGTGCCAGCTCACCACCCCAGGCCTCTGGAAACACCATATATTTT. It codes for CASSPPQASGNTIYF. This chain uses TRBV18 with TRBJ1-3; D ambiguous. The CDR3 length is 15 residues. Germline lookup yields CDR1 KGHSH and CDR2 LQKENI. V shed 0 bases and J shed 0 bases, with 6 bases lying between them.

This clone was seen a handful of times. The chain joins TRBV5-4 to TRBJ2-7, with 11 bases aligning to TRBD2. This CDR3 spans 16 amino acids. The J segment lost 6 bases and the V segment lost 0 bases, leaving 8 bases of the junction unmatched. Germline loops: CDR1 SGHNT, CDR2 YYREEE (reference sequence). For the CDR3, the DNA is TGTGCCAGCAGCTTGGCACTAGCGGGAGTCCTTTCCGAGCAGTACTTC. This codes for CASSLALAGVLSEQYF.

The chain recombines TRBV9 with TRBJ2-3; TRBD1 matches 7 bases. The CDR3 extends over 16 amino acids. Unmatched junction bases numbered 8, after V lost 0 bases and J lost 4 bases. Germline V gene sequence: CDR1 SGDLS, CDR2 YYNGEE. The chain's CDR3 is CASSVEGAGPSDTQYF. The DNA for the CDR3 is TGTGCCAGCAGCGTAGAGGGGGCGGGCCCCTCAGATACGCAGTATTTT.

The chain is built from TRBV27 and TRBJ2-5, with 9 bases that match TRBD1. V lost 4 bases and J lost 5; bases outside the gene matches: 2. The CDR3 consists of 13 residues. Germline V lookup: CDR1 MNHEY, CDR2 SMNVEV (reference sequence). CDR3 DNA sequence: TGTGCCAGCAGTTGGGACAGGGCTGAGACCCAGTACTTC. Protein: CASSWDRAETQYF.

The rearrangement joins TRBV28 to TRBJ2-3; D is unclear. CDR3 size: 15 residues. Germline V gives CDR1 MDHEN, CDR2 SYDVKM. Trimming stripped 2 bases from V and 0 bases from J, with 9 bases between. CDR3 region: CASSLKTPSTDTQYF. CDR3 bases: TGTGCCAGCAGTTTAAAAACTCCTAGCACAGATACGCAGTATTTT.

The chain carries TRBV29-1 and TRBJ2-5; TRBD2 aligns across 7 bases. This CDR3 is built from 14 residues. The trim removed 4 bases at V and 5 bases at J, leaving 10 bases unmatched. Germline CDR1 SQVTM, CDR2 ANQGSEA. CDR3: CSVVRGYSGETQYF. CDR3 DNA sequence: TGCAGCGTTGTAAGAGGATATAGCGGGGAGACCCAGTACTTC.

This chain's CDR3 is CASSRPGGSGHLTGELFF. The CDR3, as DNA: TGTGCCAGCAGCCGCCCTGGGGGTAGCGGGCACCTCACCGGGGAGCTGTTTTTT. J is TRBJ2-2 and V is TRBV7-3, with 7 positions matching TRBD2. The length of the CDR3 is 18 residues. With V trimmed by 5 bases and J by 4 bases, 16 bases remained unmatched. The germline CDR1 and CDR2 sequences are SGHTA and FQGTGA.

The chain combines TRBV4-3 with TRBJ1-1; D gene uncertain. Germline V gene sequence: CDR1 LGHNA, CDR2 YSLEER. The CDR3 contains 11 residues. V dropped 1 base and J dropped 7 bases, with 4 bases sitting between them. The CDR3 region has the DNA TGCGCCAGCAGCCAAGCCGGTGAAGCTTTCTTT. Translation gives CASSQAGEAFF.